This T cell receptor beta chain was identified in a study of cytomegalovirus exposure and HLA in healthy donors. Primers for the PCR totalled 60 Vbeta and 13 Jbeta. This table comes from immunoSEQ multiplex PCR, and its TCRdb copy is limited to in-frame clones, with some not included. Here the sample spans around 150,000 clones, 75% to 85% being singletons. This clone was counted a few times. Antigen specificity is unknown. Whole-study findings and limits: Reportedly, a later analysis found an Asian-associated ancestry cluster had fewer N-insertions than the approximately 640-donor mean. The authors considered a cluster of highly shared sequence variants likely to be a sequencing artifact. The authors enumerated some 170 TCR beta chains as linked to cytomegalovirus.

The source material was PBMCs. The TCR sequence derives from a woman in her fifties or sixties in good health and CMV-seropositive.

The CDR3 is CASSTWTGLPGELFF. CDR3 DNA sequence: TGTGCCAGCAGTACTTGGACAGGGCTCCCCGGGGAGCTGTTTTTT. This chain connects TRBV28 to TRBJ2-2; 8 bases line up with TRBD1. With 5 bases clipped from V and 6 bases from J, the junction kept 8 bases outside the gene matches. Germline assignment: CDR1 MDHEN and CDR2 SYDVKM. The CDR3 contains 15 residues.